Listed below are T cell receptor beta chains from one sample, sequenced in a study of blood T cell repertoires in COVID-19. Generated by immunoSEQ multiplex PCR, the TCRdb table keeps only in-frame clones and is missing some. The sample yields about 150,000 clones, 80% to 90% seen once. Sequences were obtained from peripheral blood. The receptors were sampled from a man aged 55 to 70 with acute or convalescent COVID-19. The CDR3 runs from the conserved cysteine through the conserved F or W. A D gene is named only where the DNA matches it firmly. The size field is filled for only some rows; it gives once, few, many or a size class.

clone_size,v_call,j_call,d_call,cdr3_nt,cdr3_aa
-,TRBV7-3,TRBJ1-1,-,TGTGCCAGCAGCCGTTCAGGGAACACTGAAGCTTTCTTT,CASSRSGNTEAFF
few,TRBV19,TRBJ2-2,TRBD1,TGTGCCAGTAGTATTCGTCGGGGACAGGGGGGCACCGGGGAGCTGTTTTTT,CASSIRRGQGGTGELFF
-,TRBV7-9,TRBJ1-4,-,TGTGCCAGCAGCCCCACGGGAGCAGAAAAACTGTTTTTT,CASSPTGAEKLFF
-,TRBV19,TRBJ1-5,TRBD1,TGTGCCAGCCATCGACAGGGATATCAGCCCCAGCATTTT,CASHRQGYQPQHF
-,TRBV6-2/TRBV6-3,TRBJ2-3,-,TGTGCCAGCAGTTACGTGGCGGGGCTTTACACAGATACGCAGTATTTT,CASSYVAGLYTDTQYF
-,TRBV7-9,TRBJ1-2,-,TGTGCCAGCAGCTTATTACCGGGAGGCTATGGCTACACCTTC,CASSLLPGGYGYTF
-,TRBV30,TRBJ1-1,-,TGTGCCTGGAGTGGCCTCGGGGGAGAAAACACTGAAGCTTTCTTT,CAWSGLGGENTEAFF
-,TRBV19,TRBJ1-2,-,TGTGCCAGTAGTCCGAACAGGGACGGGGACTATGGCTACACCTTC,CASSPNRDGDYGYTF
-,TRBV6-5,TRBJ1-4,-,TGTGCCAGCAACCAGGGCAGAGACGAAAAACTGTTTTTT,CASNQGRDEKLFF
-,TRBV9,TRBJ1-4,-,TGTGCCAGCAGCGTTCCAGGGTCGCAACTGTTTTTT,CASSVPGSQLFF
-,TRBV18,TRBJ2-1,-,TGTGCCAGCTCACCACGGAGGACGGAGTTCAATGAGCAGTTCTTC,CASSPRRTEFNEQFF
-,TRBV19,TRBJ1-4,-,TGTGCCAGTAGACTACAGGGTGGTATAGAAAAACTGTTTTTT,CASRLQGGIEKLFF
-,TRBV6-5,TRBJ1-5,-,TGTGCCAGCAGGGATACAGGTGGGAGCAATCAGCCCCAGCATTTT,CASRDTGGSNQPQHF
-,TRBV5-4,TRBJ1-2,-,TGTGCCAGCAGCTTGGCCGGGGAAGGGATCAACGTCTATGGCTACACCTTC,CASSLAGEGINVYGYTF
-,TRBV7-9,TRBJ1-2,-,TGTGCCAGCAGCTTCGACAGCGACTATGGCTACACCTTC,CASSFDSDYGYTF
once,TRBV4-1,TRBJ2-1,-,TGCGCCAGCAGCCAAGATGCCGGGGGCTACAATGAGCAGTTCTTC,CASSQDAGGYNEQFF
-,TRBV5-6,TRBJ1-2,-,TGTGCCAGCAGCTTGGGTTGGGCAGGGATCTATGGCTACACCTTC,CASSLGWAGIYGYTF
-,TRBV3-1/TRBV3-2,TRBJ2-7,-,TGTGCCAGCAGCTCCGGAGACTACGAGCAGTACTTC,CASSSGDYEQYF
-,TRBV18,TRBJ1-1,-,TGTGCCAGCTCATTACGGGACTCTCAGATGAACACTGAAGCTTTCTTT,CASSLRDSQMNTEAFF
-,TRBV5-1,TRBJ1-6,TRBD1,TGCGCCAGCAGCTGGACAGGGAATTCACCCCTCCACTTT,CASSWTGNSPLHF
once,TRBV5-1,TRBJ2-7,TRBD1,TGCGCCAGCAGCACCGGACAGGGGGCCTACGAGCAGTACTTC,CASSTGQGAYEQYF
-,TRBV2,TRBJ2-5,TRBD2,TGTGCCAGCAGTGACTTTAGCGGGGGGTTGCAAGAGACCCAGTACTTC,CASSDFSGGLQETQYF
once,TRBV5-1,TRBJ1-1,TRBD1,TGCGCCAGCACCAGACAGGGCACTGAAGCTTTCTTT,CASTRQGTEAFF
-,TRBV10-3,TRBJ1-4,-,TGTGCCATCAGTGAGAGAGGGCCAGGTTCGGAAAAACTGTTTTTT,CAISERGPGSEKLFF
-,TRBV5-1,TRBJ1-4,-,TGCGCCAGCAGCTTGGGAGTTCGCAACGTAAATGAAAAACTGTTTTTT,CASSLGVRNVNEKLFF